The rows below give T cell receptor beta chains drawn from one sample of a study of cytomegalovirus exposure and HLA in healthy donors. Produced via immunoSEQ multiplex PCR; TCRdb's table is partial and in-frame only. Among about 72,000 clones listed, 65% to 80% were seen once. Material for sequencing was PBMCs. The receptors originated from a man aged 35-49 years in good health and CMV-seropositive. The CDR3 runs from the conserved cysteine through the conserved F or W. The order of the fields is CDR3 DNA, CDR3 protein, D gene, clone size, J gene, V gene. D genes are given only for firm matches. The size entry is marked missing in some rows and otherwise reads once, few, many or a size class.

TGTGCCAGCAACAGGGATAGCGGCACAGATACGCAGTATTTT,CASNRDSGTDTQYF,NA,NA,TRBJ2-3,TRBV28
TGCAGCGCCAAGGCCGGGAACCATGAAAAACTGTTTTTT,CSAKAGNHEKLFF,NA,NA,TRBJ1-4,TRBV29-1
TGTGCCACATCTCAGGGGCAGGGGGCGCGAGAGCAGTACTTC,CATSQGQGAREQYF,TRBD1,NA,TRBJ2-7,TRBV19
TGTGCCAGCAGCTTGCTGGGAGCAACTAATGAAAAACTGTTTTTT,CASSLLGATNEKLFF,NA,few,TRBJ1-4,TRBV5-8
TGTGCCAGCAGGCAGGGGGCTCAGCCCCAGCATTTT,CASRQGAQPQHF,TRBD1,NA,TRBJ1-5,TRBV27
TGTGCCAGCAGTTCCTCTAGGAGCTCCTATAATTCACCCCTCCACTTT,CASSSSRSSYNSPLHF,NA,NA,TRBJ1-6,TRBV25-1
TGTGCCAGCAGCTTGGCAGCTAGCGGGGCTTCCTACGAGCAGTACTTC,CASSLAASGASYEQYF,TRBD2,NA,TRBJ2-7,TRBV5-5
TGTGCCAGCAGCCGCGACAGGGGCAGAAACACCATATATTTT,CASSRDRGRNTIYF,TRBD1,NA,TRBJ1-3,TRBV7-2
TGTGCCAGCTCAAACAGGGGATTCCAAGAGACCCAGTACTTC,CASSNRGFQETQYF,TRBD1,NA,TRBJ2-5,TRBV18
TGTGCCAGCAGCTTGGCGGACAGGGTGAGCACTGAAGCTTTCTTT,CASSLADRVSTEAFF,TRBD1,few,TRBJ1-1,TRBV5-4
TGTGCTAGTGACAGCCTCTTGGGTCGCGGGGCCCTTAATGTGCAGCCCCAGCATTTT,CASDSLLGRGALNVQPQHF,NA,NA,TRBJ1-5,TRBV12-5
TGCGCCAGCAGCTCCGGGACAGGGAATGAAAAACTGTTTTTT,CASSSGTGNEKLFF,TRBD1,NA,TRBJ1-4,TRBV5-1
TGTGCCAGCAGCGCCACTAGGACAGGATGGTATGGCTACACCTTC,CASSATRTGWYGYTF,TRBD1,NA,TRBJ1-2,TRBV5-4
TGTGCCAGCAGCGAGAGACAGGAGTACTACGAGCAGTACTTC,CASSERQEYYEQYF,NA,NA,TRBJ2-7,TRBV5-6
TGTGCTAGTGGAAACCGAGGGATGAACACTGAAGCTTTCTTT,CASGNRGMNTEAFF,NA,NA,TRBJ1-1,TRBV12-5
TGTGCCAGCAGCTTGGTGGGGACTAGCTACCAAGAGACCCAGTACTTC,CASSLVGTSYQETQYF,TRBD2,NA,TRBJ2-5,TRBV5-4
TGTGCCACCAGCAGAGATCTACTGACTGACAGCTATGGCTACACCTTC,CATSRDLLTDSYGYTF,NA,NA,TRBJ1-2,TRBV15
TGCGCCAGCAGCCAACGCCGGGGGGTCGAGCAGTACTTC,CASSQRRGVEQYF,TRBD2,NA,TRBJ2-7,TRBV4-1
TGTGCCAGCAGCTTAGAGGAGGCAGGGGTCGCGGAGGAGCAGTACTTC,CASSLEEAGVAEEQYF,NA,NA,TRBJ2-7,TRBV7-6
TGTGCTAGTGGGGTACGGACTGAAGCTTTCTTT,CASGVRTEAFF,NA,NA,TRBJ1-1,TRBV12-5
TGTGCCAGTAGCGACAGGGGAGGCGAGCAGTACTTC,CASSDRGGEQYF,TRBD1,once,TRBJ2-7,TRBV19
TGCAGCGTTGTTTCGGGAAACACCATATATTTT,CSVVSGNTIYF,NA,few,TRBJ1-3,TRBV29-1
TGTGCCAGCAGCTCGGACAGGGGGTCCGAGCAGTACTTC,CASSSDRGSEQYF,TRBD1,NA,TRBJ2-7,TRBV6-5
TGTGCCAGCAGCCGTCAGGGGCAGGGGGCGCTTGGGGCCAACGTCCTGACTTTC,CASSRQGQGALGANVLTF,TRBD1,NA,TRBJ2-6,TRBV7-8
TGTGCCATCAGGCGGACAGGGGACGCAGATACGCAGTATTTT,CAIRRTGDADTQYF,TRBD1,NA,TRBJ2-3,TRBV10-3
TGTGCCCGCGACTCAGGGTTAAATGAGCAGTTCTTC,CARDSGLNEQFF,NA,NA,TRBJ2-1,TRBV30
TGCGCCAGCAGCCCGCGACAGAGTAATTCACCCCTCCACTTT,CASSPRQSNSPLHF,NA,few,TRBJ1-6,TRBV5-1
TGTGCCAGCAGCTTAGCTAGCGGGGGCCAAGAGACCCAGTACTTC,CASSLASGGQETQYF,TRBD2,NA,TRBJ2-5,TRBV13
TGCGCCAGCAGCTTGGGACACAAAACTTACAATGAGCAGTTCTTC,CASSLGHKTYNEQFF,NA,once,TRBJ2-1,TRBV5-1
TGTGCCAGCAGTTACGGCCAGGGCAGAAAAAAGACCCAGTACTTC,CASSYGQGRKKTQYF,NA,NA,TRBJ2-5,TRBV6-5
TGTGCCAGCAGCTTAGACCGGGACAGGGCATTAGCCAAAAACATTCAGTACTTC,CASSLDRDRALAKNIQYF,TRBD1,NA,TRBJ2-4,TRBV7-9
TGCGCCAGCGCGGCGGGAGGAGGGTACTACACTGAAGCTTTCTTT,CASAAGGGYYTEAFF,NA,few,TRBJ1-1,TRBV4-3
TGTGCCAGCAGCTTAGTGCTAGAGAGCACAGATACGCAGTATTTT,CASSLVLESTDTQYF,NA,NA,TRBJ2-3,TRBV11-2
TGTGCCAGCAGCTCTTTAAGGACGGGGGATGAGCAGTTCTTC,CASSSLRTGDEQFF,NA,NA,TRBJ2-1,TRBV7-9
TGCAGCGGAGTCATTCCCGCCACCTACAATGAGCAGTTCTTC,CSGVIPATYNEQFF,NA,NA,TRBJ2-1,TRBV29-1
TGTGCCATCAGATCCGGGACAGGGTTAGGCGAGCAGTACTTC,CAIRSGTGLGEQYF,TRBD1,NA,TRBJ2-7,TRBV10-3
TGCGCCAGCAGCCAAGATGGACAGGGCAATCAGCCCCAGCATTTT,CASSQDGQGNQPQHF,TRBD1,NA,TRBJ1-5,TRBV4-3
TGTGCCAGCAGTCACAGTTACGAGCAGTACTTC,CASSHSYEQYF,NA,NA,TRBJ2-7,TRBV6-1
TGTGCCAGCAGTTGGGTCCTAGCGGGCTCCTACAATGAGCAGTTCTTC,CASSWVLAGSYNEQFF,TRBD2,NA,TRBJ2-1,TRBV28